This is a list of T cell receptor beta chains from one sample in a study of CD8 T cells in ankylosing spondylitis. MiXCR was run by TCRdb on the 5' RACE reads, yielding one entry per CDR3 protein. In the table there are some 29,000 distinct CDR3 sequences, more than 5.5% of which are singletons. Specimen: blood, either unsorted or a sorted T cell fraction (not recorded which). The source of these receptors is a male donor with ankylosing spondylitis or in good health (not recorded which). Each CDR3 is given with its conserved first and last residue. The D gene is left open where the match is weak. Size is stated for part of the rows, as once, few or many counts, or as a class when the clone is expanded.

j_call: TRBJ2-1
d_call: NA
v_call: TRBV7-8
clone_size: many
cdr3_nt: TGTGCCAGCAGCAAGGGACATTCTTTGCAAGATGAGCAGTTCTTC
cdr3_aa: CASSKGHSLQDEQFF

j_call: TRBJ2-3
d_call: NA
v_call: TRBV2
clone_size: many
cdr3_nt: TGTGCCAGCAGAAACGACTTCCTTGGCACAGATACGCAGTATTTT
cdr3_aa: CASRNDFLGTDTQYF

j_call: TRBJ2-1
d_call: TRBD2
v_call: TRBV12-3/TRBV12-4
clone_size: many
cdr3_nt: TGTGCCAGCAGCCCGGCGGGGGGGCATGAGCAGTTCTTC
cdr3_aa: CASSPAGGHEQFF

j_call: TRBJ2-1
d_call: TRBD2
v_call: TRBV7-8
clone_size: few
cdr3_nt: TGTGCCAGCAGCCTAAGCGGGACTAGCGGGATTGAGCAGTTCTTC
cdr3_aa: CASSLSGTSGIEQFF

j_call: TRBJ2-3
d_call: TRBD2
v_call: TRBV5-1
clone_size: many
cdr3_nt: TGCGCCAGCAGCTCTGCCCCGACTAGCGGGACAGATACGCAGTATTTT
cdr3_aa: CASSSAPTSGTDTQYF

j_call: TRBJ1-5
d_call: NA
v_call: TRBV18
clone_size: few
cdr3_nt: TGTGCCAGCTCACCAAGCCAGTATAGCAATCAGCCCCAGCATTTT
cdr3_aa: CASSPSQYSNQPQHF

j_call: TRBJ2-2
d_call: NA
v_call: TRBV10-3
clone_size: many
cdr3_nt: TGTGCCATGGGGGCCGGGGAGCTGTTTTTT
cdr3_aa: CAMGAGELFF

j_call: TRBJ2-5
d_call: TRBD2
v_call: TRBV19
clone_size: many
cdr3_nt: TGTGCCAGTAGTATAGAGGGCGGGAGGGCCTCGGAGACCCAGTACTTC
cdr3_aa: CASSIEGGRASETQYF

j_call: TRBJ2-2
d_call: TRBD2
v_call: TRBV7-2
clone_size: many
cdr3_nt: TGTGCCAGCAGCTCTAGCGGGAGGAACACCGGGGAGCTGTTTTTT
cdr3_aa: CASSSSGRNTGELFF

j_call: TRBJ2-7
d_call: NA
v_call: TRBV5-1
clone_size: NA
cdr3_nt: TGCGCCAGCAGCTTGGCGCCGGCGCAGGTTGCGGGCCCCGTCTACGAGCAGTACTTC
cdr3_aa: CASSLAPAQVAGPVYEQYF

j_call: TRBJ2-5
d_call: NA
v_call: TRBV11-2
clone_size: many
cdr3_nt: TGTGCCAGCAGCTCGGAGGGGACGGTGAAAGAGACCCAGTACTTC
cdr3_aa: CASSSEGTVKETQYF

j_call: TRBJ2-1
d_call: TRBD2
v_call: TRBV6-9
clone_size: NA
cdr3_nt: TGTGCCGCCTTTTATTCGCGGACTAGCGGGAGGGCCTCGGGTAAAGACAATGAGCAGTTCTTC
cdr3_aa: CAAFYSRTSGRASGKDNEQFF

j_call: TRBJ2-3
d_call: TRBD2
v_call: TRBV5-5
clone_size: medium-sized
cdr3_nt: TGTGCCAGCCTAGCGGGAGGGATAGATACGCAGTATTTT
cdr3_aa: CASLAGGIDTQYF

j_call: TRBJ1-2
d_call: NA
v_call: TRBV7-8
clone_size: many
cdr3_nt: TGTGCCAGCAGCTTAGACTCCCCCTATGGCTACACCTTC
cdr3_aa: CASSLDSPYGYTF

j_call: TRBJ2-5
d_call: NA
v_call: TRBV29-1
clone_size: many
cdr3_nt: TGCAGCGTTGAAGGAAATCAGGGTGGCGAGACCCAGTACTTC
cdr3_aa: CSVEGNQGGETQYF

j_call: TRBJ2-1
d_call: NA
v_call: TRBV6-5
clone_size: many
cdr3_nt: TGTGCCAGCAGTTGGGGGTACTACAATGAGCAGTTCTTC
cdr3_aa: CASSWGYYNEQFF

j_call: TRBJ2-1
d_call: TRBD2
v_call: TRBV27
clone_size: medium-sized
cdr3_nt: TGTGCCAGCAGTGGAACTAGCGGGAGGACCAATGAGCAGTTCTTC
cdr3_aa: CASSGTSGRTNEQFF

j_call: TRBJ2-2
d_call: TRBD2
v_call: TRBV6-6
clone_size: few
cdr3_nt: TGTGCCAGCACGTTAGCGGGAGTGGCCGGGGAGCTGTTTTTT
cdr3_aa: CASTLAGVAGELFF

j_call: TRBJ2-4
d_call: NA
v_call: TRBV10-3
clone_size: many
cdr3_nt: TGTGCCATCAGTGAGGGTGGCGTGGGCAGAGAAAACATTCAGTACTTC
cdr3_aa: CAISEGGVGRENIQYF

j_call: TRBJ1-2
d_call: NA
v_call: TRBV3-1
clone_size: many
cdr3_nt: TGTGCCAGCAGCCAACATAGCGGACGGACAAACTATGGCTACACCTTC
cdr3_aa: CASSQHSGRTNYGYTF

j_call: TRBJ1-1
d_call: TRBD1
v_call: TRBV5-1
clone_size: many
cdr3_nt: TGCGCCAGCAGCGGGGGACAGGGGCTGAACACTGAAGCTTTCTTT
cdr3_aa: CASSGGQGLNTEAFF

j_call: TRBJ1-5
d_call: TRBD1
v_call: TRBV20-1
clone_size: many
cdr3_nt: TGCAGTGCCGGCTCCGGGACAGATAGCAATCAGCCCCAGCATTTT
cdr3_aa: CSAGSGTDSNQPQHF

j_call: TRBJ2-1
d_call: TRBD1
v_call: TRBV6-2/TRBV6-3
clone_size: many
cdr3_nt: TGTGCCAGCAGCCCCGGGACAGGAGTTGGCGAGCAGTTCTTC
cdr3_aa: CASSPGTGVGEQFF

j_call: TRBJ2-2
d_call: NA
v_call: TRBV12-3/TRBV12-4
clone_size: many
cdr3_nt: TGTGCCAGCAGTTTTGGGGGGTCAGCCGGGGAGCTGTTTTTT
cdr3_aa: CASSFGGSAGELFF

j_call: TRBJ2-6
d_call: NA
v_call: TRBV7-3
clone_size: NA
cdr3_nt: TGTGCCAGCAGCTTGGTCAGTACAGACTACTCTGGGGCCAACGTCCTGACTTTC
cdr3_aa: CASSLVSTDYSGANVLTF

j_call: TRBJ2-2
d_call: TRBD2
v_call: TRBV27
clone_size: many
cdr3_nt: TGTGCCAGCAGTCCAGGGACTAGCGGGAGGGGGAGCACCGGGGAGCTGTTTTTT
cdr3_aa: CASSPGTSGRGSTGELFF

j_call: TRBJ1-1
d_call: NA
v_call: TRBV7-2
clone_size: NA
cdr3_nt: TGTGCCAGCAGTTTTTTGACGGGCAGCACTGAAGCTTTCTTT
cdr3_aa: CASSFLTGSTEAFF

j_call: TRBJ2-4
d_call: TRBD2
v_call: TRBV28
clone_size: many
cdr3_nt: TGTGCCAGCAGTCCCCCAGGACTAGCGGGAGGGCCAGGTATTCAGTACTTC
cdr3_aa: CASSPPGLAGGPGIQYF

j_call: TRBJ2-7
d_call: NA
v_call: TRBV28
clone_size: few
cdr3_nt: TGTGCCAGCAGTTGGACGGGTGGGTACGAGCAGTACTTC
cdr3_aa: CASSWTGGYEQYF

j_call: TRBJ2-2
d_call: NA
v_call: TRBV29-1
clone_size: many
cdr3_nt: TGCAGCTTCCTCCGGCACACCGGGGAGCTGTTTTTT
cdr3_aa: CSFLRHTGELFF

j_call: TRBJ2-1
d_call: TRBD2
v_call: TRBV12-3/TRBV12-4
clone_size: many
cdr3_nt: TGTGCCAGCAGGACTAGCCTACCCTACAATGAGCAGTTCTTC
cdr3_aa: CASRTSLPYNEQFF

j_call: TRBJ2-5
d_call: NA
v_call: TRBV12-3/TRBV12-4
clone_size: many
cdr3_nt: TGTGCCAGCAGTTTATCGGGGACATGGGAGACCCAGTACTTC
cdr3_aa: CASSLSGTWETQYF

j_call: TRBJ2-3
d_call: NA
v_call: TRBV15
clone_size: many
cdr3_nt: TGTGCCACCTCCACGGACCCAGCAAGGACAGATACGCAGTATTTT
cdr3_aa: CATSTDPARTDTQYF

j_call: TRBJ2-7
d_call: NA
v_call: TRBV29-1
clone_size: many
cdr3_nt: TGCAGCTCCCTTCAGGGTTCCGAGCAGTACTTC
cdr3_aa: CSSLQGSEQYF

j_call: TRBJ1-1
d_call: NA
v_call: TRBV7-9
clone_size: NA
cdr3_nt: TGTGCCAGCAGCCTACAGACGCCCCTCGGCACTGAAGCTTTCTTT
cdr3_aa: CASSLQTPLGTEAFF

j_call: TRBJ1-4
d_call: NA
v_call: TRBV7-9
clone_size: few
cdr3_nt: TGTGCCAGCAGCTCCGGTCCGGGGGGGGATGAAAAACTGTTTTTT
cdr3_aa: CASSSGPGGDEKLFF

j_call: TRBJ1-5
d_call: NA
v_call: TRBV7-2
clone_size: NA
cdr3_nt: TGTGCCAGCAGCTTAGCAGGCGGAGGCGGGCAGCCCCAGCATTTT
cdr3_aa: CASSLAGGGGQPQHF

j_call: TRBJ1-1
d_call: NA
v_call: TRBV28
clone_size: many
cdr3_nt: TGTGCCAGCAGTTTAGCGTCGGGCGCTTTCTTT
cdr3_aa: CASSLASGAFF

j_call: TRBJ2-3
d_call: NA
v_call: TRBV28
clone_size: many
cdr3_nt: TGTGCCAGCAGTTTTGGCAGGTACACAGATACGCAGTATTTT
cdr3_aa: CASSFGRYTDTQYF

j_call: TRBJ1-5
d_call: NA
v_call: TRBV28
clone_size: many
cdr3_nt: TGTGCCAGCAGTCCCGCGGGACGGGATAGCAATCAGCCCCAGCATTTT
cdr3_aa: CASSPAGRDSNQPQHF

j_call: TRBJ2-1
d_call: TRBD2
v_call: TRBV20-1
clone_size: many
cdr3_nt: TGCAGTGCGCCTTCCCGACTAGCGGGGGGCAATGAGCAGTTCTTC
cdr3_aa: CSAPSRLAGGNEQFF